A selection of T cell receptor beta chains follows, all from one sample in a study of Ad26.COV2.S vaccination and SARS-CoV-2 variants. The assay was immunoSEQ multiplex PCR, and TCRdb's table has in-frame clones only and misses some. The sample consists of 350,000 to 450,000 clones, roughly 94% of them appearing once. Sequencing used peripheral blood, obtained after recovery from COVID-19. These receptors were taken from a human donor who had recovered from COVID-19. CDR3s include the opening cysteine and the closing phenylalanine or tryptophan. D genes are given only for firm matches. Clone size is not always given. Where it is, it says once, few, many or a class for expanded clones.

v_gene	abundance	j_gene	d_gene	CDR3nt	CDR3aa
TRBV29-1	NA	TRBJ2-1	NA	TGCAGCGTCCCCGGTTTTAGGGCCGGAGGGTACAATGAGCAGTTCTTC	CSVPGFRAGGYNEQFF
TRBV19	once	TRBJ1-2	NA	TGTGCCAGTAGTATAGAACAGGGAAGAGACCATGGCTACACCTTC	CASSIEQGRDHGYTF
TRBV7-2	once	TRBJ2-7	TRBD1	TGTGCCAGCAGCCCGATTGGGGACAGGTTGCGCGAGCAGTACTTC	CASSPIGDRLREQYF
TRBV5-1	NA	TRBJ2-6	NA	TGCGCCAGCAGCCCAACAGGAGCCCTTAGCTCTGGGGCCAACGTCCTGACTTTC	CASSPTGALSSGANVLTF
TRBV7-2	NA	TRBJ2-5	TRBD2	TGTGCCAGCAGCTTAGTGTCTAGGACTAGCGGGAAAGAGACCCAGTACTTC	CASSLVSRTSGKETQYF
TRBV5-1	NA	TRBJ1-3	NA	TGCGCCAGCAGCCGGGACAATCGAGACACCATATATTTT	CASSRDNRDTIYF
TRBV9	NA	TRBJ2-7	NA	TGTGCCAGCAGCGTAGACACCCGCGGCTACGAGCAGTACTTC	CASSVDTRGYEQYF
TRBV6-1	NA	TRBJ1-1	NA	TGTGCCAGCAGTGAAGAGGGATGGACTGAAGCTTTCTTT	CASSEEGWTEAFF
TRBV6-5	NA	TRBJ1-1	TRBD1	TGTGCCAGCAGTTTTACGGACAGGGGCACTGAAGCTTTCTTT	CASSFTDRGTEAFF
TRBV9	NA	TRBJ2-1	NA	TGTGCCAGCAGCGTAGGAGACAATGAGCAGTTCTTC	CASSVGDNEQFF
TRBV6-2/TRBV6-3	few	TRBJ2-7	NA	TGTGCCAGCAGTTATCGACCACTACAGGACTACGAGCAGTACTTC	CASSYRPLQDYEQYF
TRBV4-1	NA	TRBJ1-6	NA	TGCGCCAGCAGCCTTAGCGAGAATTCACCCCTCCACTTT	CASSLSENSPLHF
TRBV19	NA	TRBJ1-6	NA	TGTGCCAGTAGAATACAGGTCTCCTATAATTCACCCCTCCACTTT	CASRIQVSYNSPLHF
TRBV6-1	NA	TRBJ1-2	TRBD1	TGTGCCAGCAGTGACCGGGACAGAAAAGGCTACACCTTC	CASSDRDRKGYTF
TRBV12-3/TRBV12-4	NA	TRBJ1-5	NA	TGTGCCAGCAGTTTGGCTCCTAATCAGCCCCAGCATTTT	CASSLAPNQPQHF
TRBV6-6	NA	TRBJ1-3	TRBD1	TGTGCCAGCAGTACGGGACAGGCAAGCTCTGGAAACACCATATATTTT	CASSTGQASSGNTIYF
TRBV6-6	NA	TRBJ1-2	NA	TGTGCCAGCATCCTACCAAAGGGCACGGGGGAAGGCTACACCTTC	CASILPKGTGEGYTF
TRBV7-3	NA	TRBJ1-1	NA	TGTGCCAGCAGCTTAACTCAGGGTAGGATGAACACTGAAGCTTTCTTT	CASSLTQGRMNTEAFF
TRBV7-9	NA	TRBJ1-1	NA	TGTGCCAGCAGCCCCTCCTGGAACACTGAAGCTTTCTTT	CASSPSWNTEAFF
TRBV9	NA	TRBJ2-7	TRBD2	TGTGCCAGCAGCACCCGGGACTATAACTACGAGCAGTACTTC	CASSTRDYNYEQYF
TRBV6-6	NA	TRBJ2-7	NA	TGTGCCAGCAGGTTAAGCTCCTACGAGCAGTACTTC	CASRLSSYEQYF
TRBV5-5	NA	TRBJ1-2	TRBD1	TGTGCCAGCAGCCTCACCGGGACAGGGTTTGGCTACACCTTC	CASSLTGTGFGYTF
TRBV6-5	NA	TRBJ1-1	NA	TGTGCCAGCATGGGGTTTGCCTTTCAAGCTTTCTTT	CASMGFAFQAFF
TRBV7-3	NA	TRBJ2-7	NA	TGTGCCAGCAGCTTGGGGGACGGGGGGCGATCCTACGAGCAGTACTTC	CASSLGDGGRSYEQYF
TRBV7-7	NA	TRBJ2-2	NA	TGTGCTAGCAGCTTGAAGGGAGCGAACACCGGGGAGCTGTTTTTT	CASSLKGANTGELFF
TRBV4-2	NA	TRBJ1-6	TRBD1	TGTGCCAGCAGCCAGTCAGGACAGGACTATAATTCACCCCTCCACTTT	CASSQSGQDYNSPLHF
TRBV7-8	NA	TRBJ1-6	TRBD1	TGTGCCAGCAGCCCGACAGGGCTTAACTCACCCCTCCACTTT	CASSPTGLNSPLHF
TRBV18	NA	TRBJ1-2	NA	TGTGCCAGCTCACCACCCGAGGGTCCCGGCTACACCTTC	CASSPPEGPGYTF
TRBV3-1/TRBV3-2	NA	TRBJ1-2	TRBD1	TGTGCCAGCAGCCTAGGAGGGGGCTTGGGCTATGGCTACACCTTC	CASSLGGGLGYGYTF
TRBV6-6	NA	TRBJ1-2	NA	TGTGCCACCGTCACCGGACCTATTAACTATGGCTACACCTTC	CATVTGPINYGYTF
TRBV5-1	NA	TRBJ2-3	NA	TGCGCCAGCAGCTTGGTGGATACGCAGTATTTT	CASSLVDTQYF
TRBV7-9	NA	TRBJ1-4	TRBD1	TGTGCCAGCAGCTTAAGTCAGGGGGCGATTGAAAAACTGTTTTTT	CASSLSQGAIEKLFF
TRBV6-5	few	TRBJ2-2	NA	TGTGCCAGCAGTTCCAGCCAGGGAGTCGGGGAGCTGTTTTTT	CASSSSQGVGELFF
TRBV5-6	NA	TRBJ2-1	TRBD2	TGTGCCAGCAGCTTGGCGAAAATTGGACTAGCTTTAAATGAGCAGTTCTTC	CASSLAKIGLALNEQFF
TRBV20-1	NA	TRBJ2-7	NA	TGCAGTGCTAGTCGAAACCCGGCAGGGGCTATGAACGAGCAGTACTTC	CSASRNPAGAMNEQYF
TRBV5-1	NA	TRBJ2-5	TRBD2	TGCGCCAGCAGCCCCGTAATTAGCGGGGGGGTCAGGGAGACCCAGTACTTC	CASSPVISGGVRETQYF
TRBV2	NA	TRBJ1-5	NA	TGTGCCAGCAGGGGGTCGGGGACCGGTCAGCCCCAGCATTTT	CASRGSGTGQPQHF
TRBV11-2	once	TRBJ2-2	NA	TGTGCCAGCAGCTTCGAAAGGCTGTTTTTT	CASSFERLFF
TRBV18	once	TRBJ1-2	TRBD1	TGTGCCAGCTCACTAGGCCAGGGGGTTAACTATGGCTACACCTTC	CASSLGQGVNYGYTF
TRBV7-8	NA	TRBJ1-3	NA	TGTGCCAGCAGCTTAGGGGGGGGCTCTGGAAACACCATATATTTT	CASSLGGGSGNTIYF
TRBV5-4	NA	TRBJ1-1	NA	TGTGCCAGCAGCGTTCCGGGACTGCTAATTGAAGCTTTCTTT	CASSVPGLLIEAFF
TRBV2	NA	TRBJ1-4	NA	TGTGCCAGCAGTGAAGCGAGGGTTGAAAAACTGTTTTTT	CASSEARVEKLFF
TRBV7-9	NA	TRBJ1-2	NA	TGTGCCAGCAGCTATCCCTCTAACTATGGCTACACCTTC	CASSYPSNYGYTF
TRBV10-3	NA	TRBJ1-1	NA	TGTGCCATCAGTGAGTTGCCCACTGAAGCTTTCTTT	CAISELPTEAFF
TRBV11-2	once	TRBJ2-3	TRBD2	TGTGCCAGCAGCCCAAGACTAGCGGGGGGGCAACCAGATACGCAGTATTTT	CASSPRLAGGQPDTQYF
TRBV5-6	NA	TRBJ2-7	NA	TGTGCCAGCAGCTTGTCTGGCCCATCCCAGCACGAGCAGTACTTC	CASSLSGPSQHEQYF